This paragraph reports one T cell receptor beta chain. The source of the sample is a study of blood T cell repertoires in COVID-19. Overall study: The United States, Italy and Spain supplied acute and convalescent COVID-19 samples. Sources were T cells, B-cell-depleted T cells, or PBMCs; the material itself was cDNA or gDNA.

This table comes from immunoSEQ multiplex PCR, and its TCRdb copy is limited to in-frame clones, with some not included. Here the sample spans about 240,000 clones, 65% to 85% being singletons. Germline-derived CDR1 and CDR2 are ENHRY and SYGVKD. This CDR3 is built from 15 residues. With 2 bases removed from V and 4 bases from J, the gap between germline ends came to 14 bases. The chain links TRBV10-3 to TRBJ1-1; D not resolved. Specimen: peripheral blood. The sequence was collected from a human donor in a cohort sampled during active COVID-19. CDR3 sequence reads: CAISELQDLSTEAFF. CDR3 nucleotide sequence: TGTGCCATCAGTGAGCTTCAGGATCTTAGCACTGAAGCTTTCTTT.